This T cell receptor (beta chain) was sequenced during a study of molecular identifiers for immune sequencing clone quantification. General study results and limits: Under 1% of molecules in naive cells, but over 99% of effector molecules, belonged to clones above 20 RNA copies.

Comments on this clonotype: Its antigen is undetermined.

Via MiXCR, TCRdb re-called the PCR reads, giving one row per CDR3 protein. The table includes over 600,000 distinct CDR3 sequences, approximately 20% detected once. The CDR3 is made up of 15 amino acids. The V gene's germline CDR1 is LGHDT and CDR2 YNNKEL (reference sequence). Deletions cut 1 base from V and 0 bases from J, with 10 bases between. The chain carries TRBV3-1 and TRBJ2-7, with a possible D match to TRBD2 (5 bases). The sequenced sample consisted of naive CD8+ T cells from blood, with Jurkat cell RNA spiked in. Regarding subset: FACS-sorted CD8+CD4-CCR7+CD45RA+ naive T cells. The sequence was collected from a human donor in good health. Some libraries in this study had Jurkat cell RNA spiked in. This CDR3 reads CASSQGSAVSYEQYF. For the CDR3, the DNA is TGTGCCAGCAGCCAAGGATCAGCGGTCTCCTACGAGCAGTACTTC.